Sequencing of this TCR beta chain was carried out in a study of T cell responses to AZD1222 COVID-19 vaccine. The study's findings and limits: Within unmutated variant regions lay the reported targets of nearly half of spike-specific TCRs. The peak T cell response came first, and repertoires were sampled only after it. Just a handful of people given AZD1222 tested seropositive at baseline.

Some clones are missing from TCRdb's copy, which holds only in-frame ones; the method was immunoSEQ multiplex PCR. The data contain 120,000 or so clones, 80% to 95% of them singletons. In the case of this clone: The antigen is not known.

The sequencing used peripheral blood, collected on day 0 of AZD1222 vaccination. The receptor was derived from an adult in good health.

CDR3 DNA: TGTGCCAGCAGTTTATTGGGGGCCCCTGGCGAAAAACTGTTTTTT. Translation gives CASSLLGAPGEKLFF. This sequence joins TRBV28 and TRBJ1-4; a possible D gene is TRBD1 (6 bases). The V and J ends lost 1 base and 8 bases respectively, with 14 bases between them. The germline gives CDR1 MDHEN, CDR2 SYDVKM. The CDR3 is made up of 15 amino acids. Looking up the rest from reference TRBV28 and TRBJ1-4 gives the full variable domain: DVKVTQSSRYLVKRTGEKVFLECVQDMDHENMFWYRQDPGLGLRLIYFSYDVKMKEKGDIPEGYSVSREKKERFSLILESASTNQTSMYLCASSLLGAPGEKLFFGSGTQLSVL.